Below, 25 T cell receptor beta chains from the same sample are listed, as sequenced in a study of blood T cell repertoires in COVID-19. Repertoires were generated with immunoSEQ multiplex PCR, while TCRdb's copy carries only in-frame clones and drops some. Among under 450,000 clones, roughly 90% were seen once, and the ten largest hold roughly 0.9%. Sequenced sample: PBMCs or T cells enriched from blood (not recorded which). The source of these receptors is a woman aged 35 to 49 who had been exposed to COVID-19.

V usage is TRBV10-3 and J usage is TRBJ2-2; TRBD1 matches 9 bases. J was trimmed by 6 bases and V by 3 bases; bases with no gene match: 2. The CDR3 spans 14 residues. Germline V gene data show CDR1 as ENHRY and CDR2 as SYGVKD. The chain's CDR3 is CAISDRTGAGELFF. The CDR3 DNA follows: TGTGCCATCAGTGACCGGACAGGGGCCGGGGAGCTGTTTTTT.

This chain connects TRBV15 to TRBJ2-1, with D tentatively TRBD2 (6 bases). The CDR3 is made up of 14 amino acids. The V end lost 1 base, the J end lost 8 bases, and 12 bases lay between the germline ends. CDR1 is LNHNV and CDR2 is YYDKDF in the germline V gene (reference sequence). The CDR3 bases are TGTGCCACCAGCAGAGGGAGGGAGTTGGATGAGCAGTTCTTC. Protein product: CATSRGRELDEQFF.

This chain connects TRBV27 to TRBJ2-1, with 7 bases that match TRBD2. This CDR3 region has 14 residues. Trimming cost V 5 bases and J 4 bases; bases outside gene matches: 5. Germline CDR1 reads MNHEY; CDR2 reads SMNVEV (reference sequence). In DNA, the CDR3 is TGTGCCAGCAGTATTGGGGGGGTATACAATGAGCAGTTCTTC. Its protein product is CASSIGGVYNEQFF.

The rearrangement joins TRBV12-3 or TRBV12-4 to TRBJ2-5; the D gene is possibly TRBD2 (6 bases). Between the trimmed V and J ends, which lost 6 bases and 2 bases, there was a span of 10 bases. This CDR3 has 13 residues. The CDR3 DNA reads TGTGCCAGCAGACGGGGACTGCAAGAGACCCAGTACTTC. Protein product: CASRRGLQETQYF.

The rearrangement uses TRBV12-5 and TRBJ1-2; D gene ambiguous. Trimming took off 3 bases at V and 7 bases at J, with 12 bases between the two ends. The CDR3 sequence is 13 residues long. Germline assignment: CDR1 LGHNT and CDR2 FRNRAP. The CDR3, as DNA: TGTGCTAGTGGTTTACTATCCCCGGGTGGCTACACCTTC. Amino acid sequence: CASGLLSPGGYTF.

The DNA for the CDR3 is TGTGCCAGCAGCTCACTGGGGCGCCCATACGAGCAGTACTTC. This sequence encodes CASSSLGRPYEQYF. V is TRBV11-2 and J is TRBJ2-7; perhaps TRBD1 as D (5 bases). The germline V and J ends were trimmed by 4 bases and 4 bases, with 14 bases remaining between them. This CDR3 comprises 14 residues. Germline CDR1 and CDR2: SGHAT and FQNNGV.

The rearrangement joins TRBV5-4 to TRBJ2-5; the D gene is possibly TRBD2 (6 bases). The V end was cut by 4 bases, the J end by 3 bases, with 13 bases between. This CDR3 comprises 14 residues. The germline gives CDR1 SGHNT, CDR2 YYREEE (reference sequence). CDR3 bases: TGTGCCAGCAGCCCTAAGACGGGGGAAGAGACCCAGTACTTC. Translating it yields CASSPKTGEETQYF.

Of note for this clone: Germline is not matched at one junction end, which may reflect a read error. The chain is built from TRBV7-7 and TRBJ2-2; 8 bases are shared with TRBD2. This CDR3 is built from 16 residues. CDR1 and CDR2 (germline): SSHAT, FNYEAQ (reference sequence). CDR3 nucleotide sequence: TGTGCTAGCAGCTTAGCGGGGAACGGGAGAGTCGGGGAGCTGTTTTTT. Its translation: CASSLAGNGRVGELFF.

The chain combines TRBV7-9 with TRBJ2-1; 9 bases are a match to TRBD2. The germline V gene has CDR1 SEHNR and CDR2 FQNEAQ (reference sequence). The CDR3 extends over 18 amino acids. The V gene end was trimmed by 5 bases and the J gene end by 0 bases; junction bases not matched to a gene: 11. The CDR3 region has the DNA TGTGCCAGCAGCCCCCTTAGACTAGCGGAAAGCTCCTACAATGAGCAGTTCTTC. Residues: CASSPLRLAESSYNEQFF.

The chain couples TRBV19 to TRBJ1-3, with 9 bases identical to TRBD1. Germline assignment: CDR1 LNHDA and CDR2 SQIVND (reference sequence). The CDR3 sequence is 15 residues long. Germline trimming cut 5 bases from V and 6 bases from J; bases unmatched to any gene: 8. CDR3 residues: CASSRTGGSLNTIYF. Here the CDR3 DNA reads TGTGCCAGTAGTCGTACAGGGGGCTCCCTAAACACCATATATTTT. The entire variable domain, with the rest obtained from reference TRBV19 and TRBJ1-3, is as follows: DGGITQSPKYLFRKEGQNVTLSCEQNLNHDAMYWYRQDPGQGLRLIYYSQIVNDFQKGDIAEGYSVSREKKESFPLTVTSAQKNPTAFYLCASSRTGGSLNTIYFGEGSWLTVV.

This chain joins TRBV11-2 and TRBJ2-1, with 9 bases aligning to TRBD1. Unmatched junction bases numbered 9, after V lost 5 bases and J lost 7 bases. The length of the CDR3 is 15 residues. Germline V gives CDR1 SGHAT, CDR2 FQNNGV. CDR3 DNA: TGTGCCAGCAGCGAGGGGACAGGGTCGTGGAATGAGCAGTTCTTC. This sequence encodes CASSEGTGSWNEQFF.

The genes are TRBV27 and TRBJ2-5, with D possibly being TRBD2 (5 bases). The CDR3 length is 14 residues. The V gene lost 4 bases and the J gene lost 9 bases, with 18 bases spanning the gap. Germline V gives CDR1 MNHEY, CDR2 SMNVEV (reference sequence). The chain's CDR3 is CASSSGIAAGAQYF. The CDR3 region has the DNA TGTGCCAGCAGTTCCGGGATAGCAGCCGGGGCCCAGTACTTC.

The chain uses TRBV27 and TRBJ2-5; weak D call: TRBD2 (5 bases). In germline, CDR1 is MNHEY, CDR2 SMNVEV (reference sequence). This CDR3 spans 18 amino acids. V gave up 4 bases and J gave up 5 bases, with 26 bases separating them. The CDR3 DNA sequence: TGTGCCAGCAGTTCCGTCTTGGAGGCTGGCAGCTATGCCGAGACCCAGTACTTC. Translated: CASSSVLEAGSYAETQYF.

The CDR3 loop is CASSPTGQARPDYGYTF. Here the CDR3 DNA reads TGTGCCAGTAGCCCGACGGGACAGGCTAGGCCTGACTATGGCTACACCTTC. J is TRBJ1-2 and V is TRBV19; 8 nucleotides agree with TRBD1. The CDR3 has 17 residues. Germline CDR1 reads LNHDA; CDR2 reads SQIVND (reference sequence). J gave up 3 bases and V 6 bases, and 15 bases lay outside the gene matches. Together with reference TRBV19 and TRBJ1-2, the CDR3 gives the full variable domain: DGGITQSPKYLFRKEGQNVTLSCEQNLNHDAMYWYRQDPGQGLRLIYYSQIVNDFQKGDIAEGYSVSREKKESFPLTVTSAQKNPTAFYLCASSPTGQARPDYGYTFGSGTRLTVV.

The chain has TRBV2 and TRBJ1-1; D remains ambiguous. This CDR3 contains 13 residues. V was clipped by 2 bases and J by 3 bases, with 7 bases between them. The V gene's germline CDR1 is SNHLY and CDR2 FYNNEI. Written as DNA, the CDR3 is TGTGCCAGCAGTGAAACTTCTTACACTGAAGCTTTCTTT. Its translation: CASSETSYTEAFF.

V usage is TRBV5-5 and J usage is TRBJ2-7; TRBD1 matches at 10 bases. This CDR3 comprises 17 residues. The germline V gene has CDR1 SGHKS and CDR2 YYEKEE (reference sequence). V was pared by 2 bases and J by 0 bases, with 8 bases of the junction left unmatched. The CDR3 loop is CASSFRDRGGLSYEQYF. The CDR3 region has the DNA TGTGCCAGCAGCTTCCGGGACAGGGGAGGCCTCTCCTACGAGCAGTACTTC. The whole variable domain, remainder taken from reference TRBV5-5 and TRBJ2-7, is DAGVTQSPTHLIKTRGQQVTLRCSPISGHKSVSWYQQVLGQGPQFIFQYYEKEERGRGNFPDRFSARQFPNYSSELNVNALLLGDSALYLCASSFRDRGGLSYEQYFGPGTRLTVT.

For the CDR3, the DNA is TGCGCCAGCAGTGACCGTGCCGGGTACACTGAAGCTTTCTTT. Translation: CASSDRAGYTEAFF. The rearrangement uses TRBV10-1 and TRBJ1-1; D is unresolved. The CDR3 runs 14 residues. V dropped 3 bases and J dropped 3 bases, with 11 bases sitting between them. Germline V gene sequence: CDR1 WNHNN, CDR2 SYGVQD (reference sequence).

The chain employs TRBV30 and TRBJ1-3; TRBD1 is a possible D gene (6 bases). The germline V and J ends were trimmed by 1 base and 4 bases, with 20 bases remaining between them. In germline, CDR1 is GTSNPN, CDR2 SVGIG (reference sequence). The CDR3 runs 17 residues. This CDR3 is CAWSASGTRYLGNTIYF. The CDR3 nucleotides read TGTGCCTGGAGTGCCAGTGGGACACGTTATCTCGGAAACACCATATATTTT.

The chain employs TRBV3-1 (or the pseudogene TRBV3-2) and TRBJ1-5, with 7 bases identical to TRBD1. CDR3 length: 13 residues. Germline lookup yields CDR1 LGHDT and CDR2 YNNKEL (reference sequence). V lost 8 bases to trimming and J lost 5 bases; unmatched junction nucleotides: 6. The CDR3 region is CASGQVGDQPQHF. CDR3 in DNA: TGTGCCAGCGGACAGGTAGGGGATCAGCCCCAGCATTTT.

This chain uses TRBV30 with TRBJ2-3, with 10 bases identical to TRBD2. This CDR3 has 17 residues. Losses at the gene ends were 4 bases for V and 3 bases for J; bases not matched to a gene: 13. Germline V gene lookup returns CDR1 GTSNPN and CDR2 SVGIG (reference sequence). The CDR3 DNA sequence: TGTGCCTGGACCGCGAAGTGGGCTAGCGGGAGTACAGATACGCAGTATTTT. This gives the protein CAWTAKWASGSTDTQYF.

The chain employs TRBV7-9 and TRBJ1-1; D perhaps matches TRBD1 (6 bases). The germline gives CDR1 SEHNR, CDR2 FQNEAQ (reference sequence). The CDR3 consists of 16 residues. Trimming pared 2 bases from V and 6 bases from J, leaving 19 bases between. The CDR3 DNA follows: TGTGCCAGCAGCTTATTGCTCGGGCCCCCAGGGGCTGAAGCTTTCTTT. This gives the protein CASSLLLGPPGAEAFF.

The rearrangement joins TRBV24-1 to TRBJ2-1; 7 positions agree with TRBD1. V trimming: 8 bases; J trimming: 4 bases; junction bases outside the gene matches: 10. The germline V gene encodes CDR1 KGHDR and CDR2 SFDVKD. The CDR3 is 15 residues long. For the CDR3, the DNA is TGTGCCACCAACGACCCGGGACAGAATTACAATGAGCAGTTCTTC. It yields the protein CATNDPGQNYNEQFF.

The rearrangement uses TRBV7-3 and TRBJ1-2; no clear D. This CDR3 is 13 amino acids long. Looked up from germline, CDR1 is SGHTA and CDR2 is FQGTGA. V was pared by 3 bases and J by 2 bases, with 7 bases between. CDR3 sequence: CASSFQKNYGYTF. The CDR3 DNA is TGTGCCAGCAGCTTCCAGAAAAACTATGGCTACACCTTC.

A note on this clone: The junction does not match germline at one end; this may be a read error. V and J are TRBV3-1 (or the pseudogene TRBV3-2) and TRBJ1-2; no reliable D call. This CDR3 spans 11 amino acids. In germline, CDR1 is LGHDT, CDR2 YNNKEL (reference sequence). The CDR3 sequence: CASSDPGRIIF. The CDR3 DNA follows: TGTGCCAGCAGCGACCCGGGTCGGATAATCTTC.

The CDR3 protein is CATSATDRVYGYTF. The DNA of the CDR3 is TGTGCCACCAGTGCGACGGACAGGGTCTATGGCTACACCTTC. The gene calls are TRBV24-1 and TRBJ1-2, with 8 bases matching TRBD1. V lost 5 bases and J lost 4; bases outside the gene matches: 5. Germline V gene data show CDR1 as KGHDR and CDR2 as SFDVKD. CDR3 length: 14 amino acids.